This TCR beta chain is from a study of T-cell reconstitution after alpha-beta-depleted transplantation in children. This clonotype was recorded at least ten times. Its antigen is not known. Preparation of the TCRbeta library was carried out with unique molecular identifiers. TCRdb itself ran the PCR reads through MiXCR, one entry per CDR3 protein. The repertoire includes 6,500 to 10,000 distinct CDR3 sequences, approximately 16% of them detected once, and about 88% sits in the top ten. The study, taken as a whole, reports: The origin of high day-60 TCRbeta diversity in some patients lay in surviving recipient T cells and thymic progenitors. Several hundred expanded graft clones reportedly supplied alpha-beta T cells about two months after transplant. Diversity and T-cell counts at one year after transplant derived mostly from new T cells.

Trimming took off 5 bases at V and 4 bases at J, with 15 bases between the two ends. The CDR3 loop spans 15 amino acids. Germline loops: CDR1 MNHEY, CDR2 SVGAGI. The input for sequencing was PBMCs, mostly from graft donor cells, taken 60 days after TCRalphabeta/CD19-depleted stem cell transplant. The receptor comes from a girl under three years old who had a stem cell transplant for combined immunodeficiency, so the T cells may come from the graft donor. The chain employs TRBV6-5 and TRBJ2-1, with D unresolved. The CDR3 nucleotides read TGTGCCAGCAGTCTTGCGGACGCCCCGTACAATGAGCAGTTCTTC. Protein product: CASSLADAPYNEQFF.